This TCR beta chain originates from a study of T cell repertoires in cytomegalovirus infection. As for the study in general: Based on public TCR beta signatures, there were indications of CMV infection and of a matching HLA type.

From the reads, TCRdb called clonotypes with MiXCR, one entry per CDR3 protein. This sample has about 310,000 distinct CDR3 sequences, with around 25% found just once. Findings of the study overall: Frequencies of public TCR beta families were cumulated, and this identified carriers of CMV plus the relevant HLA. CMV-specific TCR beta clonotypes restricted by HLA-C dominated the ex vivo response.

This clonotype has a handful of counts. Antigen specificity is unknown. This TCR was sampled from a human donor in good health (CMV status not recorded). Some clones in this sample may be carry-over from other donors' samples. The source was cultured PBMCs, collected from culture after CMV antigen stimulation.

CDR3: CASSPSVAGEGETQYF. DNA of the CDR3: TGTGCCAGCAGCCCTTCCGTCGCGGGAGAGGGAGAGACCCAGTACTTC. The chain couples TRBV7-9 to TRBJ2-5, with 7 bases identical to TRBD2. CDR3 length equals 16 residues. The J segment lost 4 bases and the V segment lost 5 bases, leaving 13 bases of the junction unmatched. CDR1 is SEHNR, CDR2 FQNEAQ, per germline (reference sequence). The whole variable domain, remainder taken from reference TRBV7-9 and TRBJ2-5, is DTGVSQNPRHKITKRGQNVTFRCDPISEHNRLYWYRQTLGQGPEFLTYFQNEAQLEKSRLLSDRFSAERPKGSFSTLEIQRTEQGDSAMYLCASSPSVAGEGETQYFGPGTRLLVL.